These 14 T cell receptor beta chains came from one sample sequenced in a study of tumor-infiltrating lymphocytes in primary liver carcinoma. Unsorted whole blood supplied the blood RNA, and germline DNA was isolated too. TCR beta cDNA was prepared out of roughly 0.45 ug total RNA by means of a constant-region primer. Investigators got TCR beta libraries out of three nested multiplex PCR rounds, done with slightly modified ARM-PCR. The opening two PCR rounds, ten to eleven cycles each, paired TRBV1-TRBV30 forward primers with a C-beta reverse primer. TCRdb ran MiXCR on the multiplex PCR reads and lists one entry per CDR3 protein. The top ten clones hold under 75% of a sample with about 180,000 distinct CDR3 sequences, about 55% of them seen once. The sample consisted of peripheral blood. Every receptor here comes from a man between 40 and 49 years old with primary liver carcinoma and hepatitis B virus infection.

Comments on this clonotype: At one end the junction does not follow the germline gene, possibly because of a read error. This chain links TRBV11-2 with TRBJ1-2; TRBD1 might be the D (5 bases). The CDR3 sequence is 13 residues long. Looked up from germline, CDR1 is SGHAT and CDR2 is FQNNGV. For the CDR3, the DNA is TGCGCCAGCAGCTTCAGGGAAGGCAATGGCTACACCTTC. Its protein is CASSFREGNGYTF.

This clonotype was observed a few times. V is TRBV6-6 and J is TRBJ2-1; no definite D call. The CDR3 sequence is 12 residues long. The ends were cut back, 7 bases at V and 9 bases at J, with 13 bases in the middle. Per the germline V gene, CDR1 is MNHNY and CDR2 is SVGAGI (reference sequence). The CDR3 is CASTSSWGEQFF. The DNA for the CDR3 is TGTGCCAGCACCTCAAGCTGGGGTGAGCAGTTCTTC.

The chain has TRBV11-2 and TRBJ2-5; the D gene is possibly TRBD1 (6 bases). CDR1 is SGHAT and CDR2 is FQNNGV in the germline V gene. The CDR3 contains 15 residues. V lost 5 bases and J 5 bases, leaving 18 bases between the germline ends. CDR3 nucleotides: TGTGCCAGCAGCCAAGGCGGCAGGGGTCAGGAGACCCAGTACTTC. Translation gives CASSQGGRGQETQYF.

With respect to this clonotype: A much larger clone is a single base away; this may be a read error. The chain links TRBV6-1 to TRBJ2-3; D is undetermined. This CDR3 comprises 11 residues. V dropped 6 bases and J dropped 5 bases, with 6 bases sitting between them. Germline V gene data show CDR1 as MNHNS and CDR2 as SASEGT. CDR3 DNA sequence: TGTGCCAGCAGGCTGGAAGATACGCAGTATTTT. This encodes CASRLEDTQYF.

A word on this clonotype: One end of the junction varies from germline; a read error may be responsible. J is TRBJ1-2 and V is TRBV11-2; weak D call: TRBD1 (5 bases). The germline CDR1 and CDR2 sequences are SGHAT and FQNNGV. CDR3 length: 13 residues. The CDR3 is CTSSFEGNYGFTF. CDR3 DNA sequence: TGTACCAGCAGCTTTGAGGGGAACTATGGCTTCACCTTC.

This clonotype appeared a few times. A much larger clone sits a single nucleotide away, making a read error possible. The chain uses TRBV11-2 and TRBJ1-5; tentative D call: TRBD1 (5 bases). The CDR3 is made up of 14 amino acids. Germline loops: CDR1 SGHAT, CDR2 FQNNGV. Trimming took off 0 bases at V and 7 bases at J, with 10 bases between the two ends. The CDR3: CASSLEGGTQPQHF. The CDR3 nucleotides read TGTGCCAGCAGCTTAGAGGGGGGGACCCAGCCCCAGCATTTT.

The CDR3 bases are TGTGCCAGCAGCGTACAGCCGTCCGTTGTCTCGGATGAGCAGTTCTTC. This translates into CASSVQPSVVSDEQFF. The chain uses TRBV9 and TRBJ2-1; unclear D gene. Trimming stripped 1 base from V and 8 bases from J, with 19 bases between. CDR3 length: 16 amino acids. The germline gives CDR1 SGDLS, CDR2 YYNGEE.

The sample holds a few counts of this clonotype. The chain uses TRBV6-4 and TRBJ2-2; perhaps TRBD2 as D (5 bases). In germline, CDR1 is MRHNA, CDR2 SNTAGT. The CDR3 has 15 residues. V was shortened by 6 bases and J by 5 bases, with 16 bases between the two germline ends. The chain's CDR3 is CASSPGLADTGELFF. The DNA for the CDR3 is TGTGCCAGCAGCCCCGGGCTAGCAGATACCGGGGAGCTGTTTTTT.

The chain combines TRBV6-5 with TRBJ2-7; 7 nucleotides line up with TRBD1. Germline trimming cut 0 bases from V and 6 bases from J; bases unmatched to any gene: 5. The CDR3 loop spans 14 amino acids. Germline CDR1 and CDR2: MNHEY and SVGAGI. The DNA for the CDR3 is TGTGCCAGCAGTTACTCGGAGACAGGGACCGAGCAGTACTTC. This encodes CASSYSETGTEQYF.

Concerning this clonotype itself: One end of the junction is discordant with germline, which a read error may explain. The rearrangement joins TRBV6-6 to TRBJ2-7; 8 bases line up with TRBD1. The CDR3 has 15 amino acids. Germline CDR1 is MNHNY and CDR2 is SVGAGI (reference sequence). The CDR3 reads CASSARQGPTHEQYF. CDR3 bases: TGTGCCAGCAGTGCTAGACAGGGGCCCACCCACGAGCAGTATTTC.

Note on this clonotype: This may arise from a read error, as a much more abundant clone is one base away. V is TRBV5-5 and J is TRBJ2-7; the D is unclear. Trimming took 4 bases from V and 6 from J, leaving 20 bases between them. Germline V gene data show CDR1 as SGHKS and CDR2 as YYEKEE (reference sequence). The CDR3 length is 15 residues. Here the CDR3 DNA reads TGTGCCAGCAGCCCACACCCCGGGTTAGGTGGCGAGCAGTACTTC. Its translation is CASSPHPGLGGEQYF.

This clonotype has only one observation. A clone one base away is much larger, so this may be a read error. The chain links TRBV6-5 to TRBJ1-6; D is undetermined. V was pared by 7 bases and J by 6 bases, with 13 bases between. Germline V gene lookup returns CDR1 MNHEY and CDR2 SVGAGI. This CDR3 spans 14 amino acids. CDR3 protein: CASNQRRLNSPLHF. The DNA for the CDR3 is TGTGCCAGCAATCAGCGACGGCTTAATTCACCCCTCCACTTT.

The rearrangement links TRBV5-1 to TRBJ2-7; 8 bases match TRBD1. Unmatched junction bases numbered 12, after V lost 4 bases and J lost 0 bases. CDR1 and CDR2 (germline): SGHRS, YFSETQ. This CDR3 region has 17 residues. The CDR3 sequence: CASSPNRQGSFSYEQYF. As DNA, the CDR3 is TGCGCCAGCAGCCCAAATCGACAGGGGTCCTTCTCCTACGAGCAGTACTTC.

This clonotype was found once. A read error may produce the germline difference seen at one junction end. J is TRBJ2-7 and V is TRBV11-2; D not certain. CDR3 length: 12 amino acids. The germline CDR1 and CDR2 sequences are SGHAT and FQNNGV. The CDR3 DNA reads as TGTGCCAGCAGATTAGATATGTACGAGCAATACTTC. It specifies CASRLDMYEQYF.